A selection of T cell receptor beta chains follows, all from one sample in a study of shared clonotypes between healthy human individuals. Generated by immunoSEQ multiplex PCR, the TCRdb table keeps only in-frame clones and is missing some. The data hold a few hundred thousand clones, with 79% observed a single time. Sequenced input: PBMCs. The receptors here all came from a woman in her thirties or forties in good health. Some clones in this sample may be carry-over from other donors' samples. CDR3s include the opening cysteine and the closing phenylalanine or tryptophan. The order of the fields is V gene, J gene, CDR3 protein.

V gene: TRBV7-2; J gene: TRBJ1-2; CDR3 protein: CASSLAGAYGYTF
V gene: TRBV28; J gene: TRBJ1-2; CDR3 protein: CASSYGYGYTF
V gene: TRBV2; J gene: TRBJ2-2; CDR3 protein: CASRTSGRAWGTGELFF
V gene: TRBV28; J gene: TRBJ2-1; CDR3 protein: CASSHRDLKTSYNEQFF
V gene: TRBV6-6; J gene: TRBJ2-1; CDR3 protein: CASSVAGGYNEQFF
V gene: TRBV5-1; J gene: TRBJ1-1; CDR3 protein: CASSLVGLNTEAFF
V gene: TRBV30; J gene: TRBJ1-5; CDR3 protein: CAWSGGGNQPQHF
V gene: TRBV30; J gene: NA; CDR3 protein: CAWSVGTGGFNEQYF
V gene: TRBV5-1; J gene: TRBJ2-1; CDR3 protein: CASSLVQGEYNEQFF
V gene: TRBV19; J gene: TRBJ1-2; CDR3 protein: CASNRQGFGYTF
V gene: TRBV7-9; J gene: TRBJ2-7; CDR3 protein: CASSLVSYEQYF
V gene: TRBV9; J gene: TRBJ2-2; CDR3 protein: CASSVGWGDNTGELFF
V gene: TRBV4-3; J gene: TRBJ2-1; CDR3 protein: CASSQGTSGRGEQFF
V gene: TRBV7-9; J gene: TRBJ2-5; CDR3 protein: CASSLVGGETQYF
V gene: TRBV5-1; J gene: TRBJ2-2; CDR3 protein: CASSLIPGLAVGRELFF
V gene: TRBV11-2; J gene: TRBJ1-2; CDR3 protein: CASRDSTETSDYGYTF
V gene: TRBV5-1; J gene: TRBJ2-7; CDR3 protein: CASSATGTSGDEQYF
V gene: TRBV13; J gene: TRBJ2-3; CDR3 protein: CASSKGRSASTDTQYF
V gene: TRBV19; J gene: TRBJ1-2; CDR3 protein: CASSIVGSQNYGYTF
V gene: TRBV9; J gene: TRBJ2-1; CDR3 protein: CASSGGTSGTDNEQFF
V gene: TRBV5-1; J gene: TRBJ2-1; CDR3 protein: CASSLGGGTDYNEQFF
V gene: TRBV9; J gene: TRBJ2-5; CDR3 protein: CASSPPGTAAETQYF
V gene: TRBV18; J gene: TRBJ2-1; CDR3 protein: CASSSGRGNEQFF
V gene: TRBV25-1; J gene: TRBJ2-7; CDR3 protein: CASSESNLAGEYEQYF
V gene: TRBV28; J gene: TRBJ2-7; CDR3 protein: CASSGPLAGGPGVQYF
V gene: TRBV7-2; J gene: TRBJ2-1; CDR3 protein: CASTPHIAGGFNEQFF
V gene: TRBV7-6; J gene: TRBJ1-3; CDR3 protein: CASSSRDGSGNTIYF
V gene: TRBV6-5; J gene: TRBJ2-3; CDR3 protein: CASSGLAGSDTQYF
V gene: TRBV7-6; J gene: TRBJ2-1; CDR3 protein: CASSLPQGEQFF
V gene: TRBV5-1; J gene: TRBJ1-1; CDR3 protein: CASSLAPREAAREAFF
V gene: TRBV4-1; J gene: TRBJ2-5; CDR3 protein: CASSQDRGHQETQYF
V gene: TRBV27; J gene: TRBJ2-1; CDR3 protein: CASRRTGGQSSYNEQFF
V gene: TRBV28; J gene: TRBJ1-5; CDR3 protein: CASSTHDSNQPQHF
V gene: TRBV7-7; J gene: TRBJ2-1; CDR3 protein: CASSLAEGDEQFF
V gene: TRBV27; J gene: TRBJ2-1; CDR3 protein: CATRQDESSYNEQFF
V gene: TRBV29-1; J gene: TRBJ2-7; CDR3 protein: CSVEGKDSYEQYF
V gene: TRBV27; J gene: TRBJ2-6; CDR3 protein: CASRINGGNGANVLTF
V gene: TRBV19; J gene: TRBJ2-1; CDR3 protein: CASSTRLAGGRNEQFF
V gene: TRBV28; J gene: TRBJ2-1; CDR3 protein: CASSPTMGQGRFF
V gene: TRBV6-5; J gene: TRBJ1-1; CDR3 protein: CASSYRQLNTEAFF
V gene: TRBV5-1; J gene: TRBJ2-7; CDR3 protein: CASSLFAGSSYEQYF
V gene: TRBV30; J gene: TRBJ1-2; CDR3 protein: CAWSGQGGYTF
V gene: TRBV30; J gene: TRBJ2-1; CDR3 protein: CAFLAGSSYGQFF
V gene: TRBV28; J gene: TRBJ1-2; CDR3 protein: CASSLTGVGYTF
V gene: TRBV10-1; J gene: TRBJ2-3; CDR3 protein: CASSRGLANSRQYF
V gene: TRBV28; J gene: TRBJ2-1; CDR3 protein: CASIGLGSEQFF
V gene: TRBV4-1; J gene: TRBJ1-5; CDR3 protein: CASSQEDRRSMPQHF
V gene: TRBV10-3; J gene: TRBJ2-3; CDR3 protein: CATWEGPGTDTQYF
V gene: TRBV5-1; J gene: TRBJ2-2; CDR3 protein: CASSLRDSNTGELFF
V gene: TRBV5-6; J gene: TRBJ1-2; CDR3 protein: CASSPKAGIAYYGYTF
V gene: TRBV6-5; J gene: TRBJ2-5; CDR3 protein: CASSATLSYQETQYF
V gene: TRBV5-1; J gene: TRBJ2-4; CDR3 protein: CASSLQDPGVDIQYF
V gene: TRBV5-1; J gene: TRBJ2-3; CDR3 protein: CASSPPREGFADTQYF
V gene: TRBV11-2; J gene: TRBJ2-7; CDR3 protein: CASARIRTRAGYEQYF
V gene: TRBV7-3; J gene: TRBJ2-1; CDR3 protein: CASSTGASAYNEQFF
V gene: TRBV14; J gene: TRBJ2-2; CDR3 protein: CASSQAWTSATGELFF
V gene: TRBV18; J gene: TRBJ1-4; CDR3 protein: CASSPRATNEKLFF
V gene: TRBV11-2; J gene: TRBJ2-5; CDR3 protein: CASSPVLSGETQYF
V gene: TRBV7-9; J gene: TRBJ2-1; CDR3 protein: CASSLAPGLASNEQFF